This T cell receptor beta chain was retrieved from a study of T cell responses to AZD1222 COVID-19 vaccine. Trimming cost V 3 bases and J 4 bases, with 18 bases left between them. CDR1 is SEHNR and CDR2 is FQNEAQ in the germline V gene (reference sequence). The CDR3 runs 16 residues. Sequenced by immunoSEQ multiplex PCR; TCRdb stores in-frame clones only, minus some. The data contain approximately 170,000 clones, 75% to 95% of them singletons. This clonotype was obtained from an adult in good health. The chain carries TRBV7-9 and TRBJ1-1; TRBD1 is a possible D gene (5 bases). Sample: peripheral blood, taken on day 0 of AZD1222 vaccination. CDR3 nucleotides: TGTGCCAGCAGCTTTTTACAGGCAAGTGGGAGCACTGAAGCTTTCTTT. Translation gives CASSFLQASGSTEAFF.